This TCR beta chain was identified in a study of CD8+ T cells in alopecia areata. Overall study: Those receiving the skin were approximately 7-11-week-old female C3H/HeJ mice, whose grafts came from roughly 6-13-month-old C3H/HeJ donors with spontaneous alopecia.

cDNA reverse transcribed from extracted RNA served as the sequencing template. Clones were sequenced by immunoSEQ multiplex PCR, and TCRdb holds only the in-frame ones, with some missing. This sample carries 200,000 to 300,000 clones, none of them present only once. Study-wide findings and caveats: Higher clonality was seen in lesional scalp than in normal scalp, especially in alopecia totalis/universalis. TCR sharing across patients was less clear than in mice, possibly HLA-related. Resident alphabeta T cells of normal skin are also sequenced in scalp samples.

Scientists pooled cutaneous lymph node cells and sorted them on CD4, CD8alpha, NKG2D, NKG2ACE and other markers. This clone turned up a few times. Its antigen remains unknown. Mouse names are used for the genes. Read sequence stops 4 residues before the CDR3 end, and the germline J gene provides the missing end. Germline V gene data show CDR1 as NSHNY and CDR2 as SYGAGN. Losses at the gene ends were 3 bases for V and 1 base for J; bases not matched to a gene: 4. The CDR3 sequence is 16 residues long. The chain employs TRBV13-1 and TRBJ1-1; 12 nucleotides agree with TRBD1. The receptor was isolated from a C3H/HeJ mouse with alopecia areata. MHC haplotype: H2-k. Sequencing was done on a sample of CD4+ T cells sorted from a lymph node. The DNA read from the CDR3 is TGTGCCAGCAGTGCCCGGGACAGGGGGCGGAACACA. It codes for CASSARDRGRNT. The complete CDR3 sequence is CASSARDRGRNTEVFF.